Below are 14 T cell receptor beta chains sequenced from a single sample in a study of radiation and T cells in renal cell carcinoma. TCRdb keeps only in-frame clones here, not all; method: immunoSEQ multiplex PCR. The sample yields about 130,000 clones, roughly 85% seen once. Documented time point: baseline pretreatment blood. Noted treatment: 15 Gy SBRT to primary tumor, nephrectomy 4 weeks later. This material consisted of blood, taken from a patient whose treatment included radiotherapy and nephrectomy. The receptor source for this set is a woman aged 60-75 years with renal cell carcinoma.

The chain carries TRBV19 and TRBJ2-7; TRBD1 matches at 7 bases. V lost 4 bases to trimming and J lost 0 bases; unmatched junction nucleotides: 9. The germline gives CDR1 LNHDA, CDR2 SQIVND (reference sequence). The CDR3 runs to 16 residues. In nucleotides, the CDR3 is TGTGCCAGTAGTAGACGTTCCGGGACAGCCTCCTACGAGCAGTACTTC. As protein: CASSRRSGTASYEQYF.

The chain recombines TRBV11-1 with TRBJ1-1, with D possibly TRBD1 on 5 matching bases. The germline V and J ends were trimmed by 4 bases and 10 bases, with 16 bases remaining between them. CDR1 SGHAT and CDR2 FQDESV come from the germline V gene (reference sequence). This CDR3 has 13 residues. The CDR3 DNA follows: TGTGCCAGCAGCTCTTTCGGGGATGGGGGAGCTTTCTTT. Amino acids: CASSSFGDGGAFF. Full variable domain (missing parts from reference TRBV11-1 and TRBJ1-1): EAEVAQSPRYKITEKSQAVAFWCDPISGHATLYWYRQILGQGPELLVQFQDESVVDDSQLPKDRFSAERLKGVDSTLKIQPAELGDSAMYLCASSSFGDGGAFFGQGTRLTVV.

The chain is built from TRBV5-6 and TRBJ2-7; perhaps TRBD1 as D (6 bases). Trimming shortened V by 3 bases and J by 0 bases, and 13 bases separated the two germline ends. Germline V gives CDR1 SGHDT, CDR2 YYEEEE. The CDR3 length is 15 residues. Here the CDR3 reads CASSWLQGFSYEQYF. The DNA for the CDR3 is TGTGCCAGCAGCTGGCTGCAGGGGTTCTCCTACGAGCAGTACTTC.

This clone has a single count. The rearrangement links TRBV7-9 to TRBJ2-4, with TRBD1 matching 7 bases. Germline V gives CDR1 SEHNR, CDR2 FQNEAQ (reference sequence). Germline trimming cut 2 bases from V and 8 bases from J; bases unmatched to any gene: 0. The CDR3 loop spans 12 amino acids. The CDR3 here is CASSLTGDIQYF. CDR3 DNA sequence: TGTGCCAGCAGCTTAACAGGGGACATTCAGTACTTC.

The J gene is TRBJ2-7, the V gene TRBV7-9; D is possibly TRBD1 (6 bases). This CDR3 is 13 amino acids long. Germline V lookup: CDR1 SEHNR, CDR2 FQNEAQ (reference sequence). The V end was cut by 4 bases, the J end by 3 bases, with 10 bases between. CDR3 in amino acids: CASSSTGSYEQYF. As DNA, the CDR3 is TGTGCCAGCAGCTCCACAGGGAGCTACGAGCAGTACTTC.

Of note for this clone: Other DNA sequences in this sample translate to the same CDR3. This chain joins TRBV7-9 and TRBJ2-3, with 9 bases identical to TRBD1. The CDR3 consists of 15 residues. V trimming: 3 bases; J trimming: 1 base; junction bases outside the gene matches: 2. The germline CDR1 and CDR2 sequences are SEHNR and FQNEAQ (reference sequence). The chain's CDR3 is CASSFRTGGTDTQYF. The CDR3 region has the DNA TGTGCCAGCAGCTTCCGGACAGGGGGCACAGATACGCAGTATTTT.

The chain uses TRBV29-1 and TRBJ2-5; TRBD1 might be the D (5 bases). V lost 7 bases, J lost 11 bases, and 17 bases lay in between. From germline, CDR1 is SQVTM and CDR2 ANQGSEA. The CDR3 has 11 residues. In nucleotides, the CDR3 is TGCAGCGCAAAGGCAGGGTTGGAGCAGTACTTC. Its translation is CSAKAGLEQYF.

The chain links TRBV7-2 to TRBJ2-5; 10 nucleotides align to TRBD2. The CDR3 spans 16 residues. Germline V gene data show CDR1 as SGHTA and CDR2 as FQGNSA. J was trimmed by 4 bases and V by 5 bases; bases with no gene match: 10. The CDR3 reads CASSRGLARGGETQYF. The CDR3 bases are TGTGCCAGCAGCAGGGGACTAGCGCGGGGGGGAGAGACCCAGTACTTC.

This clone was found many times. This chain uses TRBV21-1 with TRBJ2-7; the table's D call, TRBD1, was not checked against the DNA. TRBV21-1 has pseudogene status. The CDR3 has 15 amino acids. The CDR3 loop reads CASSALRRDSYEQYF. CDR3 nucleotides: TGTGCCAGCAGCGCACTACGCAGGGATTCCTACGAGCAGTACTTC.

As DNA, the CDR3 is TGTGCCAGTAGTATCCGGGTTGGGGAGACCCAGTACTTC. Protein sequence: CASSIRVGETQYF. The chain recombines TRBV19 with TRBJ2-5; D unresolved. The CDR3 spans 13 residues. V was trimmed by 3 bases and J by 5 bases, leaving 10 bases between them. CDR1 LNHDA and CDR2 SQIVND come from the germline V gene (reference sequence).

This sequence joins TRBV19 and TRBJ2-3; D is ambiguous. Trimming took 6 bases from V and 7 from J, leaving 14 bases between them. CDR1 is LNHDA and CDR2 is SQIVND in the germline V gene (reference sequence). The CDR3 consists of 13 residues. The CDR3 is CASRGRNGNTQYF. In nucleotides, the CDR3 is TGTGCCAGTAGGGGCCGGAATGGAAATACGCAGTATTTT.

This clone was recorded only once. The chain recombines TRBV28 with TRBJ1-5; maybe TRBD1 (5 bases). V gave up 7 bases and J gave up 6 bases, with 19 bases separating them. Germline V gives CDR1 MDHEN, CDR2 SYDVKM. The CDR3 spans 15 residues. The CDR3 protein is CASKTLRQGGQPQHF. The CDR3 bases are TGTGCCAGCAAAACCCTACGGCAGGGCGGTCAGCCCCAGCATTTT.

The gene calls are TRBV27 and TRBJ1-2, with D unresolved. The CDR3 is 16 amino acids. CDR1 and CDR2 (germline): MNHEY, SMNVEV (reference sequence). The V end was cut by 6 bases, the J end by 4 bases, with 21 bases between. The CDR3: CASRGLGSGQPYGYTF. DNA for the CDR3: TGTGCCAGCAGGGGTTTGGGGTCCGGGCAGCCCTATGGCTACACCTTC.

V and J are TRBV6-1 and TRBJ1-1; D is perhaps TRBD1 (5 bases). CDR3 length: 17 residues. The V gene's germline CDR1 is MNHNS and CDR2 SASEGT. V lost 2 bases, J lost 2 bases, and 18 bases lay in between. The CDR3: CASSERFRWDGNTEAFF. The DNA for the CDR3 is TGTGCCAGCAGTGAAAGGTTTAGATGGGACGGAAACACTGAAGCTTTCTTT.